This T cell receptor beta chain comes out of a study of T-cell memory formation after mild COVID-19. The CDR3 sequence is 15 residues long. Deletions cut 6 bases from V and 0 bases from J, with 15 bases between. The germline V gene has CDR1 MNHEY and CDR2 SVGAGI. From the 5' RACE reads, TCRdb called clonotypes with MiXCR, one entry per CDR3 protein. The sample includes some 120,000 distinct CDR3 sequences, over 15% seen only once; the top ten take around 4.8%. This clonotype was found a few times. Sample: PBMCs or a T cell subset sorted from them (not recorded which). The rearrangement uses TRBV6-5 and TRBJ2-7; D unresolved. The receptor was isolated from a young man who had mild COVID-19 (a few samples of this study predate the infection). Cell type and time point are not known. The CDR3 protein is CASSRVNLGSYEQYF. The CDR3 DNA reads TGTGCCAGCAGCCGAGTGAATCTTGGCTCCTACGAGCAGTACTTC.